This T cell receptor (beta chain) was recovered during a study of T cell responses to AZD1222 COVID-19 vaccine. Study findings and constraints: Baseline seropositives among AZD1222 recipients totaled only five to seven. After two AZD1222 doses, spike-specific TCR breadth and depth rose versus day 0.

Germline V gene lookup returns CDR1 SGHRS and CDR2 YFSETQ. The CDR3 spans 16 residues. Trimming removed 0 bases at V and 2 bases at J, with 9 bases between. About this clone: Its antigen is as yet unknown.

Clones were read by immunoSEQ multiplex PCR, and TCRdb kept only the in-frame ones, dropping some. The table lists roughly 180,000 clones, over 75% of them singletons. This sequence was found in an adult in good health. The chain employs TRBV5-1 and TRBJ1-6; D is possibly TRBD1 (5 bases). The specimen comprised peripheral blood, sampled on day 0 of AZD1222 vaccination. The CDR3 here is CASSLAGGTYNSPLHF. CDR3 coding DNA: TGCGCCAGCAGCTTGGCCGGGGGAACCTATAATTCACCCCTCCACTTT.